This T cell receptor beta chain was profiled in a study of beta chain features in type 1 diabetes. Germline V gene data show CDR1 as SNHLY and CDR2 as FYNNEI. This CDR3 has 12 amino acids. Trimming took 7 bases from V and 5 from J, leaving 9 bases between them. Expressed TCRB transcripts were sequenced because the isolated RNA had all been reverse transcribed beforehand. Profiled with immunoSEQ multiplex PCR; TCRdb holds only in-frame clones, not every one. The table has around 500,000 clones, about 30% seen once. The chain is built from TRBV2 and TRBJ2-1; the D is unclear. This clonotype was obtained from a man aged 18 to 29 in good health. Sample: naive CD4+ T cells from blood. The CDR3 reads CASTEFHNEQFF. DNA for the CDR3: TGTGCCAGCACCGAGTTCCACAATGAGCAGTTCTTC.